The following is a T cell receptor (beta chain) sequence with its context. This clonotype was counted only a few times. It lacks a known antigen. The record has no base qualities; no much larger clone is one base away. Sequences MNHEY (CDR1) and SMNVEV (CDR2) are obtained from the germline V gene (reference sequence). The V end loses 3 bases and the J end loses 5 bases, and a stretch of 10 bases separates them. The CDR3 has 13 amino acids, counting the end cysteine and phenylalanine. Solely the CDR3 DNA is kept, with 39 bases framed from the first base. TCR beta rearrangements were amplified from genomic DNA isolated from peripheral blood, not from sorted cells or RNA. The data originate from a study of T cell repertoires in aging, cancer and after chemotherapy (dated by TCRdb to about 2019). Some background on the complete study: The donors fell into six age groups ranging from 30 or younger to 70 or older, and each group had at least three individuals. Control TCR repertoires from healthy donors were recorded across several months to years, and re-sampling revealed clear clonal overlap. Peripheral blood TCR beta repertoires from healthy donors and cancer patients were profiled to examine immunoaging and T cell reconstitution after chemotherapy. Alongside 95 healthy donors serving as a reference group, the cohort included some 220 cancer patients, of whom 90 to 94 had hematological cancers and some 130 had solid cancers. The complete dataset included some 9 million TCR reads.

Multiplex touch-down PCR with a mixed TRB-A/B primer pool was used to amplify rearranged TRB sequences covering the V, D and J segments. Two consecutive PCR reactions with Phusion HS II polymerase added Illumina adapters and sample indices to the amplicons. The amplicons were purified from gel with the NucleoSpin Gel and PCR Clean-up kit and then assessed with Qubit and an Agilent 2100 Bioanalyzer. Sequencing of libraries was carried out on an Illumina MiSeq in 600-cycle, single-indexed, paired-end runs. In the paper's pipeline: MiXCR versions 2.12 and 3.0.5 were used to process TRB sequences. Each unique CDR3 nucleotide sequence was treated as one clone, and only productive sequences with two or more reads were kept. Repertoire metrics included Shannon diversity, evenness, clonality (one minus evenness), and alpha-parameterized diversity profiles from alpha 0 to 5. The IGoR algorithm was used to calculate generation probabilities for clones in the paired samples taken before and after chemotherapy. Using fastp trimming at Q25 and MiXCR clonotype assembly, TCRdb reanalyzed the public sequencing data and kept in-frame beta chains. Each entry merges the rows of one CDR3 protein and shows their most common DNA and genes. V and J calls and clone size were set by TCRdb, not the authors. The sample table contains several thousand distinct CDR3 sequences; only one count was recorded for around 29% of them. 5.5% to 6% of the sample lies in the top ten.

Results the study describes overall, beyond this receptor: Untreated patients with hematological or solid cancers showed significantly lower blood TCR diversity and higher clonality than age-matched healthy donors. In both cancer cohorts, median generation probability rose over the chemotherapy interval, which suggests that the repertoire was reconstituted through rebound thymic output. In healthy donors, the decline in TCR diversity with age was mainly due to loss of richness, whereas in cancer patients loss of evenness also played a role. It was noted by the authors that conclusions about immunological memory after chemotherapy cannot be drawn from the repertoire data.

The source of this sequence is a human donor in good health. The chain links TRBV27 with TRBJ1-1; TRBD1 is perhaps the D gene, given 6 matching bases. Sequenced: blood. The DNA sequence reads TGTGCCAGCAGTTTCGGACAGAGGACTGAAGCTTTCTTT. It is translated as CASSFGQRTEAFF.